Given below is one T cell receptor beta chain in context. Its specificity is unknown. From the germline J gene comes the end of the CDR3, since the read stops 3 residues before it. The germline CDR1 and CDR2 sequences are SGHVS and FQNEAQ. CDR3 length: 14 amino acids. Trimming shortened V by 2 bases and J by 1 base, and 6 bases separated the two germline ends. Patients and controls were mostly of Caucasian heritage. Using immunoSEQ multiplex PCR, the repertoire was profiled, and TCRdb retains in-frame clones only, with some absent. The sample presents about 26,000 clones, none singletons. The data derive from a study of T cell clonality in common variable immunodeficiency. The study's findings and limits: In common variable immunodeficiency, TCR beta chains reportedly carried fewer deletions and N-nucleotide insertions.

The source of this sequence is a human donor with common variable immunodeficiency. This chain connects TRBV7-8 to TRBJ2-1, with a possible D match to TRBD1 (6 bases). Sequencing input: peripheral blood mononuclear cells. The CDR3 spells CASSLQGSYNEQFF. The covered CDR3 bases are TGTGCCAGCAGCTTACAGGGGTCCTACAATGAG.